This TCR beta chain was found in a study of cytomegalovirus exposure and HLA in healthy donors. Turning to the study itself: One earlier analysis, a look at 150 million to 200 million T cells, found some 110 million unique TCR beta sequences. Overall study results and limits: V- and J-gene trimming of TCR beta was linked (in a later analysis) to a missense DCLRE1C variant. Previous analysis showed most TCR beta V segments were productive about 90% or about 30% of the time. An apparent linkage of common viral pathogens to several of the most significant clusters emerged in a later analysis.

This clone was detected only once. Its antigen is not identified. Amplification used 60 Vbeta primers and 13 Jbeta primers. The assay was immunoSEQ multiplex PCR, and TCRdb's table has in-frame clones only and misses some. The sample has about 110,000 clones; 81% are singletons. Trimming took 3 bases from V and 3 from J; bases not matched to a gene: 2. CDR3 length equals 13 residues. Germline V lookup: CDR1 GTSNPN, CDR2 SVGIG (reference sequence). Specimen: PBMCs. This TCR was recovered from a woman aged 25-40 years in good health and CMV-seronegative. This chain connects TRBV30 to TRBJ2-7; 10 nucleotides align to TRBD2. The CDR3 DNA reads TGTGCCTGGAGAGCGGGAGGGAGCTACGAGCAGTACTTC. As protein: CAWRAGGSYEQYF.